Here is one T cell receptor beta chain with its context. Its antigen is undetermined. This entry comes from a study of T cell responses to AZD1222 COVID-19 vaccine. Regarding the study as a whole: Sampling captured repertoires only after the peak T cell response.

Using immunoSEQ multiplex PCR, the repertoire was profiled, and TCRdb retains in-frame clones only, with some absent. The sample has roughly 180,000 clones; roughly 92% are singletons. Germline V gene lookup returns CDR1 SEHNR and CDR2 FQNEAQ (reference sequence). This CDR3 has 14 amino acids. Trimming removed 2 bases from V and 4 bases from J, with 9 bases in between. The sequenced sample was peripheral blood, obtained 28 days after the second AZD1222 dose. The V call is TRBV7-9, the J call TRBJ2-1, with D tentatively TRBD1 (5 bases). The receptor was derived from an adult who received the AZD1222 COVID-19 vaccine. The CDR3: CASSLSGAYNEQFF. The CDR3 DNA sequence: TGTGCCAGCAGCTTAAGTGGGGCTTACAATGAGCAGTTCTTC.